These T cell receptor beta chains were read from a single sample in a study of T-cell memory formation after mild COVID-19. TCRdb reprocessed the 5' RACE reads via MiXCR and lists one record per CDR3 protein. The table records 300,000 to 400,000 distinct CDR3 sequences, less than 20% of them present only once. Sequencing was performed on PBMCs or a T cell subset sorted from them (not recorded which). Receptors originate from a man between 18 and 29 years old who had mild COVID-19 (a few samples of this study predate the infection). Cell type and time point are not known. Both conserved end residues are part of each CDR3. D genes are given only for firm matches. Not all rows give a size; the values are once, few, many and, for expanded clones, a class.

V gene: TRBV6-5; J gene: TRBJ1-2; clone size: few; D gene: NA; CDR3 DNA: TGTGCCAGCAGTTACTTGCCGAGCACCAACTATGGCTACACCTTC; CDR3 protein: CASSYLPSTNYGYTF
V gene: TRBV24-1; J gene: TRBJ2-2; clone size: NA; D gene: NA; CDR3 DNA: TGTGCCACCGGGACCCCGGGGGCGCACACCGGGGAGCTGTTTTTT; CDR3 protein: CATGTPGAHTGELFF
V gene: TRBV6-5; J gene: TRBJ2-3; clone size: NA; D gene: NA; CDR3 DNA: TGTGCCAGCACCGACCAGGGGACAGATACGCAGTATTTT; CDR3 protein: CASTDQGTDTQYF
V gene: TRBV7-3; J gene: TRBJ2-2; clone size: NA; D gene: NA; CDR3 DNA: TGTGCCAGCAGCTTGGATAATACCGGGGAGCTGTTTTTT; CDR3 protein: CASSLDNTGELFF
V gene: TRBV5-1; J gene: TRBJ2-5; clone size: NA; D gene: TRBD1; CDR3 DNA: TGCGCCAGCAGCTTCACAGGGGGCATCTTAGAGACCCAGTACTTC; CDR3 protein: CASSFTGGILETQYF
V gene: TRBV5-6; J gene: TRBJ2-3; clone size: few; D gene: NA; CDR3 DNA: TGTGCCAGCACCGAAACGGTGACAGATACGCAGTATTTT; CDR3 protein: CASTETVTDTQYF
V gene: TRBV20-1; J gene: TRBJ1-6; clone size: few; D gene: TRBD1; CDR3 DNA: TGCAGTGCTAGAGATATGGGACAGGGGGGGAATTCACCCCTCCACTTT; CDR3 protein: CSARDMGQGGNSPLHF
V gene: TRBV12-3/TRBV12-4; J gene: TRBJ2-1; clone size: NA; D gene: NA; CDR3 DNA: TGTGCCAGCAGTTCGTCCCACAGGGAGCAGTTCTTC; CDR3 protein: CASSSSHREQFF
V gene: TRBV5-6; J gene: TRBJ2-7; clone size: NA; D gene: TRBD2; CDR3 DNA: TGTGCCAGCAGCCTGGGGGGGATGGCCTACGAGCAGTACTTC; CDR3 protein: CASSLGGMAYEQYF
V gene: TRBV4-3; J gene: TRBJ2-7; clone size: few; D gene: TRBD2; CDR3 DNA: TGCGCCAGCAGCCAAGGAGGACTAGCGGGGGCCTACGAGCAGTACTTC; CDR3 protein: CASSQGGLAGAYEQYF
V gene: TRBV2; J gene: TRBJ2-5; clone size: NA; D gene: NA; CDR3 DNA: TGTGCCAGCAGCCGGGATCCAGGAACCCGGGAGACCCAGTACTTC; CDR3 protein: CASSRDPGTRETQYF
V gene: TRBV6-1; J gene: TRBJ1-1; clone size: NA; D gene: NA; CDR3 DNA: TGTGCCAGCACTTGGACGGGATCTGAAGCTTTCTTT; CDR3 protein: CASTWTGSEAFF
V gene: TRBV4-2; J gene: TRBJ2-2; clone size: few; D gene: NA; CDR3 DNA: TGTGCCAGCAGCCAGGGGGAGGTCGGGGAGCTGTTTTTT; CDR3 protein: CASSQGEVGELFF
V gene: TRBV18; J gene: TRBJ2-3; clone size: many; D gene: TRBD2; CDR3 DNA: TGTGCCAGCTCACGAGGCGGACTAGCGGAGGGCACAGATACGCAGTATTTT; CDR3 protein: CASSRGGLAEGTDTQYF
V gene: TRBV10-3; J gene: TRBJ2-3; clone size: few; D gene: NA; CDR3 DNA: TGTGCCACCTTAGAGGGCACAGATACGCAGTATTTT; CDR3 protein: CATLEGTDTQYF
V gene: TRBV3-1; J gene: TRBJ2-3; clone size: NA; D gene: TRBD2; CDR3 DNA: TGTGCCAGCAGCCGCTCCACTAGCGGGGACCGGTATTTT; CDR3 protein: CASSRSTSGDRYF
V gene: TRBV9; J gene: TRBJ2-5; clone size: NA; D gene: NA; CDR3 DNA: TGTGCCAGCACCGTGTTAGGACAACCACAAGAGACCCAGTACTTC; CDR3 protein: CASTVLGQPQETQYF
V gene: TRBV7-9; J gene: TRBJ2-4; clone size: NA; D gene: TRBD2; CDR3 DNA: TGTGCCAGCAGCACTAGCGGGGGGGTAGCCAAAAACATTCAGTACTTC; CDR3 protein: CASSTSGGVAKNIQYF
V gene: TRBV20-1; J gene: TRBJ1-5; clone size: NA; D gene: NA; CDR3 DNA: TGCAGTGCTAGCTCAGAGACTGCGGGGCCCCAGCATTTT; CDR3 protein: CSASSETAGPQHF
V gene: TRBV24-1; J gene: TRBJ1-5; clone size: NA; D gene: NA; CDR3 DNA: TGTGCCACCTCCGGGGGTTACAGGGTTCGTCAGCCCCAGCATTTT; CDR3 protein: CATSGGYRVRQPQHF
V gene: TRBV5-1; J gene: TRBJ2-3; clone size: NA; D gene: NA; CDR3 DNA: TGCGCCAGCACGAACGGCGGGGGCCCAGATACGCAGTATTTT; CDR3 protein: CASTNGGGPDTQYF
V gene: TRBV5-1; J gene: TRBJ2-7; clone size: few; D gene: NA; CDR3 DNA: TGCGCCAGCAGCTCGTGGACAGCGGGCGAGCAGTACTTC; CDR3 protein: CASSSWTAGEQYF
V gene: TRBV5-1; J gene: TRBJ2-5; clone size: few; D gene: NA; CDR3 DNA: TGCGCCAGCAGCTTTAGGTCGAGGGAGACCCAGTACTTC; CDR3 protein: CASSFRSRETQYF
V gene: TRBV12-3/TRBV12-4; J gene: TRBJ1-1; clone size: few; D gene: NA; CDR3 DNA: TGTGCCAGCAGTTTAATCGGGAACACTGAAGCTTTCTTT; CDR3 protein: CASSLIGNTEAFF
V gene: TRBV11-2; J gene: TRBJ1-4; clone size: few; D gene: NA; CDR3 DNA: TGTGCCAGCAGGGGAACTAATGAAAAACTGTTTTTT; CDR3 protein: CASRGTNEKLFF
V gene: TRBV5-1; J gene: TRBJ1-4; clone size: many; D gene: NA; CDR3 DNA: TGCGCCAGCAGCTCAACCGGCAGAGGGGCCGATGAAAAACTGTTTTTT; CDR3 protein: CASSSTGRGADEKLFF
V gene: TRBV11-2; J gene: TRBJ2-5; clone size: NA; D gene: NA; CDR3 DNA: TGTGCCAGCAGCCCCCGAGGATTCCAAGAGACCCAGTACTTC; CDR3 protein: CASSPRGFQETQYF
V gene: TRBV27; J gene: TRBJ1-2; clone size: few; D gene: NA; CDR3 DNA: TGTGCCAGCAGTTTGAGGAGGGGGGCATATGGCTACACCTTC; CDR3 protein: CASSLRRGAYGYTF
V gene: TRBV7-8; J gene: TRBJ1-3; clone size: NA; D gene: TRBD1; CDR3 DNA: TGTGCCAGCAGCTTAGAGGGGGCAGGAGGAAACACCATATATTTT; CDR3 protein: CASSLEGAGGNTIYF
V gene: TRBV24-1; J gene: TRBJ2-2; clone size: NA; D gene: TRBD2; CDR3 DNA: TGTGCCACCACTGGGGGGGACGGAAACACCGGGGAGCTGTTTTTT; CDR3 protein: CATTGGDGNTGELFF
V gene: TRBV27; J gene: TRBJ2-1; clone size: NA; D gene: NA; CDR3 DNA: TGTGCCAGCAGCCGGACAACCTACAATGAGCAGTTCTTC; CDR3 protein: CASSRTTYNEQFF
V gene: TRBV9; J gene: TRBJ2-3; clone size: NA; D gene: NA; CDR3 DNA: TGTGCCAGCAGCGTCGGGACTGCGCGCACAGATACGCAGTATTTT; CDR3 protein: CASSVGTARTDTQYF
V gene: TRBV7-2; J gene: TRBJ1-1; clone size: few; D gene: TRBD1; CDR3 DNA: TGTGCCAGCAGTCCCGGACAGGGCCGGGGGAACACTGAAGCTTTCTTT; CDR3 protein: CASSPGQGRGNTEAFF
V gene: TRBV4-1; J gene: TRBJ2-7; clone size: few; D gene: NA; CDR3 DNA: TGCGCCAGCAGCCAGAGAGGAGGGGCCACCTACGAGCAGTACTTC; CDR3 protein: CASSQRGGATYEQYF
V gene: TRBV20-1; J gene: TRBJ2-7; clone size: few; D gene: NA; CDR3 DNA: TGCAGTGCTAGAGGTCGTGCGGAGTACGAGCAGTACTTC; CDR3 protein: CSARGRAEYEQYF
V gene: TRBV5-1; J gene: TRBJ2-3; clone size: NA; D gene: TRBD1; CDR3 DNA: TGCGCCAGCAGCCTGAAGTGGGGACAGGGAAGCACAGATACGCAGTATTTT; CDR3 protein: CASSLKWGQGSTDTQYF
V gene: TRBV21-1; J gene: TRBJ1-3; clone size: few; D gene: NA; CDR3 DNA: TGTGCCAGCAGCAGCCTTAGCTCTGGAAACACCATATATTTT; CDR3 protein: CASSSLSSGNTIYF
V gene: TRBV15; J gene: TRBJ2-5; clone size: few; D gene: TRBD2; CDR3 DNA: TGTGCCACCAGCAGAGGCGGGAGCTACCAAGAGACCCAGTACTTC; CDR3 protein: CATSRGGSYQETQYF
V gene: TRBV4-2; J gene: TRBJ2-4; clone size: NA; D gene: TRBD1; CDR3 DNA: TGTGCCAGCAGCCAAGAAGTCGGGACAGGCAGGTGGTTGGGCCAAAACATTCAGTACTTC; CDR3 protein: CASSQEVGTGRWLGQNIQYF
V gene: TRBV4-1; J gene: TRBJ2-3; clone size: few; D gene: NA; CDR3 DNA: TGCGCCAGCAGCCAAGCCCCCTCGGGCGACATTCCAGATACGCAGTATTTT; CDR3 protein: CASSQAPSGDIPDTQYF
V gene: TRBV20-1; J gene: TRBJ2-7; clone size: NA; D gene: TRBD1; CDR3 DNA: TGCAGTGCTACACCGTCCGGGACAGGGGGCAGCGAGCAGTACTTC; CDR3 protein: CSATPSGTGGSEQYF
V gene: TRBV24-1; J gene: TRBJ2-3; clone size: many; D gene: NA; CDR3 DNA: TGTGCCACCAGTGATGTTGCGGGGCCCGGGGATACGCAGTATTTT; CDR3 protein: CATSDVAGPGDTQYF
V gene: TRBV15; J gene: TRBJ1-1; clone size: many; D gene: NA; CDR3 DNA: TGTGCCACCAGCCGAACCGGGGGCGCGGGAACTGAAGCTTTCTTT; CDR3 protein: CATSRTGGAGTEAFF
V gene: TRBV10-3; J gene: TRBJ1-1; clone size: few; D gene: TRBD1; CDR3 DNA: TGTGCCATCAGGAACGGACAGGAGGGCACTGAAGCTTTCTTT; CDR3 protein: CAIRNGQEGTEAFF
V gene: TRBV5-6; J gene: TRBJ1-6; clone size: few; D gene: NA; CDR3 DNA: TGTGCCAGCAGCTTGGACGGATACTATAATTCACCCCTCCACTTT; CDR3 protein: CASSLDGYYNSPLHF
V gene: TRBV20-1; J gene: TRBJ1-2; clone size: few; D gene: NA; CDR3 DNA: TGCAGTGCTAGGGAGGATAACTATGGCTACACCTTC; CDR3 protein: CSAREDNYGYTF
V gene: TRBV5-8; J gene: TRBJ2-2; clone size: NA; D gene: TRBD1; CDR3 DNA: TGTGCCAGCAGCTTGGAGGGGGCGAGCACCGGGGAGCTGTTTTTT; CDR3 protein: CASSLEGASTGELFF
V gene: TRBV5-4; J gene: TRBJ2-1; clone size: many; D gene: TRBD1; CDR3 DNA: TGTGCCAGCAGCTTGGGACAGGGGTCCTACAATGAGCAGTTCTTC; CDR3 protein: CASSLGQGSYNEQFF
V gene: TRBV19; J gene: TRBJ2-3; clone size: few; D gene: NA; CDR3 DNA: TGTGCCAGTAGCCCCAGGAGGCAGGATACGCAGTATTTT; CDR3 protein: CASSPRRQDTQYF
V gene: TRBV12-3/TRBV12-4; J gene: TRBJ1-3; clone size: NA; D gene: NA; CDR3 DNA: TGTGCCAGCAGTAACGACAGGCCTCTCTCTGGAAACACCATATATTTT; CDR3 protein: CASSNDRPLSGNTIYF
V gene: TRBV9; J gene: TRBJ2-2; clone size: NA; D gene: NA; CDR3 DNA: TGTGCCAGCAGCGTCCTAGGATCCCCCGCGAACACCGGGGAGCTGTTTTTT; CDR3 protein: CASSVLGSPANTGELFF
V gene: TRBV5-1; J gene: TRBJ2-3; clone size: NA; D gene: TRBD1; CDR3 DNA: TGCGCCAGCAGCATGGGACAGGTCACAGATACGCAGTATTTT; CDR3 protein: CASSMGQVTDTQYF
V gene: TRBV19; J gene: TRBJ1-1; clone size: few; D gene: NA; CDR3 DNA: TGTGCCAGTAGTATGCGCAGGGCGAACACTGAAGCTTTCTTT; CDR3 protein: CASSMRRANTEAFF
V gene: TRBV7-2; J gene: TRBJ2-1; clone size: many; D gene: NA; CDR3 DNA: TGTGCCAGCAGCTTAGATTTCACAGGCTACAATGAGCAGTTCTTC; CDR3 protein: CASSLDFTGYNEQFF